The 14 T cell receptor beta chains reported below all come from one sample, sequenced in a study of human T cells and chemical hapten exposure. Time point denoted: pre-sensitization, week 0. Noted treatment: therapeutic diphenylcyclopropenone sensitization with weekly scalp DPC. TCRdb analysed the RACE reads with MiXCR anew, one entry per CDR3 protein. The profile shows around 350,000 distinct CDR3 sequences, 4.5% to 5.5% of them singletons. Sample: whole blood, taken in connection with sensitization to the hapten diphenylcyclopropenone (DPC). Every receptor here comes from a woman aged 18-35 years with alopecia areata. Some clones in this sample may be carry-over from other donors' samples.

This clonotype has just a few counts. The chain carries TRBV4-2 and TRBJ2-7; D gene ambiguous. The CDR3 length is 15 residues. V was shortened by 1 base and J by 3 bases, with 13 bases between the two germline ends. CDR1 LGHNA and CDR2 YNFKEQ come from the germline V gene. The CDR3 sequence: CASSQGNQRYYEQYF. CDR3 nucleotide sequence: TGTGCCAGCAGCCAAGGAAACCAGAGATACTACGAGCAGTACTTC.

The table lists this clonotype with a few counts. The rearrangement links TRBV6-2 or TRBV6-3 to TRBJ1-5; 8 bases map to TRBD1. The CDR3 contains 15 residues. Germline values: CDR1 MNHEY, CDR2 SVGEGT. The ends lost 2 bases at V and 6 bases at J; junction bases unmatched: 6. CDR3 in DNA: TGTGCCAGCAGTTACCTCGGACAGGGCGCTCAGCCCCAGCATTTT. Translation: CASSYLGQGAQPQHF.

In this sample, this clonotype turned up many times. The V gene is TRBV6-5, the J gene TRBJ1-6, with D maybe TRBD1 (6 bases). The CDR3 is 14 amino acids. Germline V gene lookup returns CDR1 MNHEY and CDR2 SVGAGI. Trimming cost V 10 bases and J 6 bases, with 16 bases left between them. CDR3 nucleotide sequence: TGTGCCACCTCCGTGGGGGCCTTTAATTCACCCCTCCACTTT. This sequence encodes CATSVGAFNSPLHF.

Details on this clonotype: Mismatch with germline at one junction end may stem from a read error. V is TRBV12-3 or TRBV12-4 and J is TRBJ2-3, with 8 positions matching TRBD1. This CDR3 contains 14 residues. CDR3 amino acids: CASSVTGGPETQYF. Written as DNA, the CDR3 is TGTGCCAGCAGTGTAACAGGGGGACCAGAAACGCAGTATTTT.

As for this clonotype: At one boundary the junction diverges from the germline segment, which might be a read error. J is TRBJ1-4 and V is TRBV28; TRBD1 matches at 7 bases. CDR1 MDHEN and CDR2 SYDVKM come from the germline V gene. CDR3 size: 17 residues. The CDR3 loop reads CANSLPADDRVAEKLFF. CDR3 nucleotide sequence: TGTGCCAACAGTTTACCCGCCGATGACAGGGTGGCGGAAAAACTGTTTTTT.

This clonotype came up many times. The genes are TRBV7-3 and TRBJ1-2, with D unresolved. The germline CDR1 and CDR2 sequences are SGHTA and FQGTGA. This CDR3 is 15 amino acids long. V was trimmed by 0 bases and J by 4 bases, leaving 12 bases between them. CDR3 amino acids: CASSLTPDPRYGYTF. The DNA of the CDR3 is TGTGCCAGCAGCTTAACGCCCGACCCACGCTATGGCTACACCTTC.

V is TRBV12-3 or TRBV12-4 and J is TRBJ2-1; a weak D match, TRBD2 (7 bases). This CDR3 comprises 14 residues. Between the trimmed V and J ends, which lost 7 bases and 7 bases, there was a span of 17 bases. The CDR3 DNA is TGTGCCAGCACACGAGGGGGGGGGCTAAATGAGCAGTTCTTC. The encoded protein is CASTRGGGLNEQFF.

The chain has TRBV7-9 and TRBJ2-1, with D perhaps being TRBD1 or TRBD2 (5 bases each). Germline V gives CDR1 SEHNR, CDR2 FQNEAQ (reference sequence). V lost 6 bases and J lost 9, with 15 bases in between. The CDR3 extends over 13 amino acids. CDR3 loop: CASRLQEESEQFF. CDR3 bases: TGTGCCAGCAGGTTACAGGAGGAGAGTGAGCAGTTCTTC. Full variable domain (missing parts from reference TRBV7-9 and TRBJ2-1): DTGVSQNPRHKITKRGQNVTFRCDPISEHNRLYWYRQTLGQGPEFLTYFQNEAQLEKSRLLSDRFSAERPKGSFSTLEIQRTEQGDSAMYLCASRLQEESEQFFGPGTRLTVL.

This clonotype has at least ten counts. The rearrangement links TRBV7-9 to TRBJ2-1, with 12 bases lining up with TRBD2. V lost 5 bases, J lost 6 bases, and 11 bases stayed unmatched. This CDR3 region has 17 residues. Per the germline V gene, CDR1 is SEHNR and CDR2 is FQNEAQ (reference sequence). CDR3 in DNA: TGTGCCAGCAGCCCCTACGGCGCTAGCGGGGGGGTCAATGAGCAGTTCTTC. Amino acids: CASSPYGASGGVNEQFF.

Many counts were recorded for this clonotype. V and J are TRBV12-3 or TRBV12-4 and TRBJ1-3, with D possibly TRBD1 on 6 matching bases. Between the trimmed V and J ends, which lost 4 bases and 4 bases, there was a span of 14 bases. The CDR3 has 15 residues. CDR3 in DNA: TGTGCCAGCAGTTCGGGGGCAGGGGAAGGAAACACCATATATTTT. Translated, it gives CASSSGAGEGNTIYF.

This clonotype was seen repeatedly, ten times or more. The chain links TRBV14 to TRBJ2-1; maybe TRBD2 (7 bases). The V end was cut by 5 bases, the J end by 7 bases, with 30 bases between. CDR1 and CDR2 from the germline V gene are SGHDN and FVKESK. This CDR3 region has 19 residues. CDR3 amino acids: CASSSQIGPIGGRVNEQFF. CDR3 DNA sequence: TGTGCCAGCAGCTCCCAAATCGGACCCATCGGGGGGCGAGTGAATGAGCAGTTCTTC. The entire variable domain, with the rest obtained from reference TRBV14 and TRBJ2-1, is as follows: EAGVTQFPSHSVIEKGQTVTLRCDPISGHDNLYWYRRVMGKEIKFLLHFVKESKQDESGMPNNRFLAERTGGTYSTLKVQPAELEDSGVYFCASSSQIGPIGGRVNEQFFGPGTRLTVL.

The chain joins TRBV4-3 to TRBJ2-3, with TRBD2 matching over 7 bases. The CDR3 contains 16 residues. V was pared by 3 bases and J by 2 bases, with 8 bases of the junction left unmatched. Germline values: CDR1 LGHNA, CDR2 YSLEER. The CDR3 DNA follows: TGCGCCAGCAGCCAGACCCCCGCGGGGGTCACAGATACGCAGTATTTT. Its translation is CASSQTPAGVTDTQYF.

Ten or more counts support this clonotype. The chain has TRBV5-1 and TRBJ1-2; TRBD1 matches at 7 bases. Germline assignment: CDR1 SGHRS and CDR2 YFSETQ. With 9 bases clipped from V and 9 bases from J, the junction kept 11 bases outside the gene matches. This CDR3 has 12 residues. Here the CDR3 reads CATLRQGLSYTF. CDR3 coding DNA: TGCGCCACCTTGAGACAGGGTTTAAGCTACACCTTC.

This clonotype has a single count. This rearrangement joins TRBV6-5 to TRBJ1-6, with TRBD1 identical over 7 bases. V lost 2 bases, J lost 10 bases, and 5 bases stayed unmatched. Per germline, CDR1 MNHEY and CDR2 SVGAGI. The length of the CDR3 is 14 residues. The CDR3 loop reads CASSYQGVRSPLHF. CDR3 in DNA: TGTGCCAGCAGTTACCAGGGGGTTAGATCACCCCTCCACTTT.